This TCR beta chain was obtained from a study of chemoradiotherapy in HPV16-positive cancers (dated 2022 in TCRdb). Background for the entire study: Using functional T-cell assays on cells from two HPV16-positive patients, the researchers defined candidate HPV-specific T-cell clones and common TCR motifs. The candidate HPV-specific TCRs and motifs were then tracked in TCR repertoires from under 100 patients with HPV-related cancers. The study asked whether T-cell immunity to the HPV oncoproteins E6 and E7 changes during chemoradiotherapy and whether this immunity affects survival. Results and caveats for the whole study, not just this receptor: The survival association was reported for HPV16-positive patients, and the functional definition of HPV-specific T cells was derived from only two HPV16-positive patients. In HPV16-positive patients, expansion of HPV-responsive T cells during chemoradiotherapy was found to be associated with improved recurrence-free survival. Expansion of candidate HPV-specific clones and E7-related TCR motifs was observed in the tumor microenvironment during treatment, whereas no such expansion was observed for non-HPV-specific T cells.

Trimming costs V 3 bases and J 10 bases, and their ends lie 14 bases apart. The germline V gene provides CDR1 SGHDT and CDR2 YYEEEE. From the cysteine through the phenylalanine, the CDR3 covers 14 amino acids. The CDR3 DNA has 42 bases and is translated from base 1. Repertoires were sampled repeatedly over the course of chemoradiotherapy, so clonal expansion could be followed in the tumor microenvironment. A note on this clone: Its antigen is not yet known. No much larger clone exists at a distance of one base, and base qualities are not known.

The library came from the immunoSEQ multiplex PCR assay. TCRdb's version of the immuneACCESS table is confined to in-frame rearrangements and falls short of the full clone set. An unresolved V gene accounts for under half of the shortfall where checked; the remainder is of unknown origin. The sample table shows 8,000 or so clones, and roughly 70% are seen once. Around a third of the sample is taken by the ten largest. The source of this sequence is a human donor with HPV-associated anogenital cancer. The chain is made from TRBV5-6 and TRBJ1-6; no D gene call is confident. This specimen was taken from a patient who underwent chemoradiotherapy. The nucleotide sequence reads TGTGCCAGCAGCTCTTACGGCCTCGAGTCACCCCTCCACTTT. Translation gives CASSSYGLESPLHF.